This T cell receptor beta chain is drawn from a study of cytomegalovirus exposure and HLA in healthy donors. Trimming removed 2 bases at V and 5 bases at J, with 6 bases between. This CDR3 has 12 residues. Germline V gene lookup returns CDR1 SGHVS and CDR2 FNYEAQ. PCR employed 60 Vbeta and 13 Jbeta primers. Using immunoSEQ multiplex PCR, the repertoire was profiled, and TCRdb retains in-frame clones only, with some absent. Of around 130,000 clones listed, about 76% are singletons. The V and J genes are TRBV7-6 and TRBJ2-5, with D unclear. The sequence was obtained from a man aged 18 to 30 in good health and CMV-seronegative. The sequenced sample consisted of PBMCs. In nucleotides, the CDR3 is TGTGCCAGCAGCTTAACTACGGAGACCCAGTACTTC. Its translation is CASSLTTETQYF. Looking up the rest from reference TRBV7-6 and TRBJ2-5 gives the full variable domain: GAGVSQSPRYKVTKRGQDVALRCDPISGHVSLYWYRQALGQGPEFLTYFNYEAQQDKSGLPNDRFSAERPEGSISTLTIQRTEQRDSAMYRCASSLTTETQYFGPGTRLLVL.